The T cell receptor beta chain described here comes from a study of post-analysis software for immune sequencing data. This clonotype occurred a few times. Its specificity is unknown. This CDR3 comprises 12 residues. With 2 bases removed from V and 8 bases from J, the gap between germline ends came to 12 bases. Looked up from germline, CDR1 is GTSNPN and CDR2 is SVGIG (reference sequence). cDNA libraries of TCR beta carried unique molecular identifiers. TCRdb re-called the PCR reads through MiXCR, storing one row per CDR3 protein. The table shows about 150,000 distinct CDR3 sequences, with about 29% occurring only once. Study-level results: Co-batched samples clustered tightly together by F measure. Five TRBV segments (TRBV5-6, TRBV5-1 and TRBV20-1 among them) occurred more frequently in patients than in controls. The study found significantly lower normalized Chao1 diversity in multiple sclerosis patients than in controls.

Sequenced: blood. The clonotype comes from a girl between 10 and 17 years old with multiple sclerosis. The V call is TRBV30, the J call TRBJ1-2; possibly TRBD1 for D (5 bases). Here the CDR3 DNA reads TGTGCCTGGAGTCTCACAAAGGGGGGCTACACCTTC. It encodes CAWSLTKGGYTF.